The table lists the clone carrying this TCR beta chain with a few counts. This sample was taken from a study of blood T cell repertoires in COVID-19. Sequencing used immunoSEQ multiplex PCR; TCRdb keeps in-frame clones, though not all of them. The sample yields about 140,000 clones, 84% seen once. This clonotype originated in a man aged 45-65 years in a cohort exposed to, infected with or recovered from COVID-19 (not recorded which). What was sequenced was PBMCs or T cells enriched from blood (not recorded which).

CDR3 sequence: CATEKSGGGNQPQHF. The CDR3 DNA reads as TGTGCCACCGAAAAATCAGGGGGCGGCAATCAGCCCCAGCATTTT. This chain uses TRBV24-1 with TRBJ1-5; 8 bases map to TRBD1. The CDR3 extends over 15 amino acids. Germline V gene data show CDR1 as KGHDR and CDR2 as SFDVKD. V dropped 9 bases and J dropped 2; count of bases not matched to a gene: 8.